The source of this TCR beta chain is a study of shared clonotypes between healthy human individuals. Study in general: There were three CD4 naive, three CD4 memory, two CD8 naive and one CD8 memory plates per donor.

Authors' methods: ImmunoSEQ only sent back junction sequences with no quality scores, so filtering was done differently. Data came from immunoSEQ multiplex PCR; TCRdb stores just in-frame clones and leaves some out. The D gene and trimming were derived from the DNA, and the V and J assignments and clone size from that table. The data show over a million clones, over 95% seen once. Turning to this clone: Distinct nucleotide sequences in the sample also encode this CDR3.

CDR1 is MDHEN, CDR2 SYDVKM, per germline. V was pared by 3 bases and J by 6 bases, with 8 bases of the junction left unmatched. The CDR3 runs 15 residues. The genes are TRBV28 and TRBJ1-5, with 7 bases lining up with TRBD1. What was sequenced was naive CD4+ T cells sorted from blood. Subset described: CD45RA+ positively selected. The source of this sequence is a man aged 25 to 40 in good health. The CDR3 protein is CASSFRGGTGQPQHF. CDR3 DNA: TGTGCCAGCAGTTTTAGAGGGGGCACGGGTCAGCCCCAGCATTTT.